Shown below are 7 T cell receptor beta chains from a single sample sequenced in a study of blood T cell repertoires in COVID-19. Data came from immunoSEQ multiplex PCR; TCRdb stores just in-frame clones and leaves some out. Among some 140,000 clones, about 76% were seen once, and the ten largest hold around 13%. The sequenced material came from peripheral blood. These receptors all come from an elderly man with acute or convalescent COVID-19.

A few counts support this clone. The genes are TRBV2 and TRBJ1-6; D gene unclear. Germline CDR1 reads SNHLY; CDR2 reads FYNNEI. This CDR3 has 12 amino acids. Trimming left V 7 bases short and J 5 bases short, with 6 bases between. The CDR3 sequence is CASTQDNSPLHF. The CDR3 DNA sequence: TGTGCCAGCACCCAGGATAATTCACCCCTCCACTTT.

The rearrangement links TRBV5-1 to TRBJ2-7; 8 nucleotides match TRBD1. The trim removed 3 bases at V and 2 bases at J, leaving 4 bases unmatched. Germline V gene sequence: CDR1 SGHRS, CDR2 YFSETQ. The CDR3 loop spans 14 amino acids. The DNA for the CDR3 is TGCGCCAGCAGCTCCGGGACAGGAACCTACGAGCAGTACTTC. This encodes CASSSGTGTYEQYF.

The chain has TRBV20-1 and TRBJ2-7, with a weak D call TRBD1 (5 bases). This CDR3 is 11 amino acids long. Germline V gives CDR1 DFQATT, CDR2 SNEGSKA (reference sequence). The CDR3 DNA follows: TGCAGCGCGCCCAGGGCCTACGAGCAGTACTTC. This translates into CSAPRAYEQYF.

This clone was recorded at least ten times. CDR3 region: CASTGQGISYGYTF. For the CDR3, the DNA is TGTGCCAGCACAGGACAGGGGATATCCTATGGCTACACCTTC. J is TRBJ1-2 and V is TRBV6-5, with 9 nucleotides matching TRBD1. This CDR3 comprises 14 residues. V shed 7 bases and J 4 bases; nucleotides not matched to a gene: 7. Germline-derived CDR1 and CDR2 are MNHEY and SVGAGI.

Written as DNA, the CDR3 is TGTGCCAGCAGTCAATCCTCCCGGGGGGGCTACACCTTC. It yields the protein CASSQSSRGGYTF. The chain joins TRBV27 to TRBJ1-2, with a weak D call TRBD1 (5 bases). Trimming took off 5 bases at V and 8 bases at J, with 15 bases between the two ends. The length of the CDR3 is 13 residues. CDR1 is MNHEY and CDR2 is SMNVEV in the germline V gene (reference sequence).

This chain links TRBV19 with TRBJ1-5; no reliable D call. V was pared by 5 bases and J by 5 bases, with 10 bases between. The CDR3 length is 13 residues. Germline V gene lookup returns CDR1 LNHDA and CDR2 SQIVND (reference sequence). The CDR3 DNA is TGTGCCAGTAGTTTGACTTACGATCAGCCCCAGCATTTT. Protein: CASSLTYDQPQHF.

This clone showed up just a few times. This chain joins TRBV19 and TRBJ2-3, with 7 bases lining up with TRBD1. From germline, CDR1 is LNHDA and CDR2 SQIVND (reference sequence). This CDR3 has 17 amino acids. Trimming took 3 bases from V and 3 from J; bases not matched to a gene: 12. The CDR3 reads CASSIKRQGSSTDTQYF. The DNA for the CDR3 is TGTGCCAGTAGTATTAAGAGACAGGGCTCAAGTACAGATACGCAGTATTTT.